One and the same sample provided the 21 T cell receptor beta chains below, sequenced in a study of blood T cells in healthy people across ages. A J-beta primer mix and a sample-barcoded 5' primer were used in a second PCR of roughly 7 to 12 cycles. MiXCR, applied by TCRdb to the 5' RACE reads, yields one record per CDR3 protein. In the table there are 700,000 to 1,000,000 distinct CDR3 sequences, around 45% of which are singletons. Material for sequencing was blood. These receptors were collected from a man aged 55 to 70 in good health.

The rearrangement joins TRBV5-1 to TRBJ2-4; 7 nucleotides match TRBD1. Unmatched junction bases numbered 5, after V lost 0 bases and J lost 2 bases. The germline V gene encodes CDR1 SGHRS and CDR2 YFSETQ. This CDR3 spans 16 amino acids. CDR3 nucleotides: TGCGCCAGCAGCTTGGGGCAGGGGGTTACCAAAAACATTCAGTACTTC. This sequence encodes CASSLGQGVTKNIQYF. Combining the CDR3 with reference TRBV5-1 and TRBJ2-4 gives the whole variable domain KAGVTQTPRYLIKTRGQQVTLSCSPISGHRSVSWYQQTPGQGLQFLFEYFSETQRNKGNFPGRFSGRQFSNSRSEMNVSTLELGDSALYLCASSLGQGVTKNIQYFGAGTRLSVL.

This chain uses TRBV27 with TRBJ2-1; possible D gene TRBD1, 6 bases. The CDR3 is made up of 14 amino acids. CDR1 MNHEY and CDR2 SMNVEV come from the germline V gene (reference sequence). V lost 5 bases and J lost 5, with 13 bases in between. The CDR3 nucleotides read TGTGCCAGCAGTGTAGGGACACTTCACAATGAGCAGTTCTTC. This codes for CASSVGTLHNEQFF.

This clonotype was seen a handful of times. This CDR3 is CASSLAGTSGGRDTQYF. CDR3 DNA: TGTGCCAGCAGCTTAGCGGGGACTAGCGGGGGAAGAGATACGCAGTATTTT. V and J are TRBV7-2 and TRBJ2-3; 14 positions match TRBD2. The CDR3 runs to 17 residues. Germline loops: CDR1 SGHTA, CDR2 FQGNSA. The V segment lost 0 bases and the J segment 5 bases; nucleotides outside the gene matches: 4.

This chain joins TRBV15 and TRBJ1-5, with D perhaps TRBD1 (6 bases). The length of the CDR3 is 14 residues. The V gene's germline CDR1 is LNHNV and CDR2 YYDKDF (reference sequence). Between the trimmed V and J ends, which lost 6 bases and 0 bases, there was a span of 9 bases. CDR3 coding DNA: TGTGCCACCAGAGGGACAAGTAGCAATCAGCCCCAGCATTTT. It translates to CATRGTSSNQPQHF.

This clonotype was counted between two and nine times. V usage is TRBV5-1 and J usage is TRBJ2-1; no clear D. The V end lost 1 base, the J end lost 6 bases, and 5 bases lay between the germline ends. Germline values: CDR1 SGHRS, CDR2 YFSETQ. There are 12 residues in the CDR3. As DNA, the CDR3 is TGCGCCAGCAGCTTGATACTCAATGAGCAGTTCTTC. Translation: CASSLILNEQFF.

J is TRBJ2-7 and V is TRBV7-3, with 13 bases matching TRBD2. CDR1 and CDR2 (germline): SGHTA, FQGTGA. V shed 4 bases and J 7 bases; nucleotides not matched to a gene: 7. This CDR3 is 15 amino acids long. The CDR3 DNA reads TGTGCCAGCAGCTCGGGACTAGCGGGAAACAATGAGCAGTACTTC. It codes for CASSSGLAGNNEQYF.

This clonotype appeared a few times. V is TRBV6-6 and J is TRBJ1-6, with D possibly matching TRBD1 (6 bases). The germline V gene encodes CDR1 MNHNY and CDR2 SVGAGI (reference sequence). The length of the CDR3 is 16 residues. Trimming cost V 5 bases and J 6 bases, with 17 bases left between them. The CDR3 protein is CASSPAAGAGNSPLHF. The CDR3 DNA sequence: TGTGCCAGCAGTCCAGCAGCGGGGGCGGGTAATTCACCCCTCCACTTT.

This clonotype was observed a handful of times. The genes are TRBV5-1 and TRBJ1-1, with D perhaps TRBD1 (5 bases). This CDR3 has 13 residues. V was cut by 3 bases and J by 3 bases, with 9 bases left in between. CDR1 SGHRS and CDR2 YFSETQ come from the germline V gene. The CDR3 here is CASSWGGDTEAFF. In nucleotides, the CDR3 is TGCGCCAGCAGCTGGGGAGGGGACACTGAAGCTTTCTTT.

This clonotype was picked up a small number of times. This rearrangement joins TRBV7-3 to TRBJ2-5; D is perhaps TRBD1 or TRBD2 (5 bases each). Germline CDR1 reads SGHTA; CDR2 reads FQGTGA. The CDR3 is 14 residues long. V gave up 2 bases and J gave up 5 bases, with 12 bases separating them. CDR3 nucleotides: TGTGCCAGCAGCTTACGAGGGGACGGGGAGACCCAGTACTTC. Translation gives CASSLRGDGETQYF.

V is TRBV7-2 and J is TRBJ2-7; 10 bases match TRBD1. Germline assignment: CDR1 SGHTA and CDR2 FQGNSA. V was clipped by 5 bases and J by 1 base; unmatched bases: 8. The CDR3 covers 16 residues. CDR3 sequence (DNA): TGTGCCAGCAGCCCAAGGGACAGGGGCCTTTCCTACGAGCAGTACTTC. Translating it yields CASSPRDRGLSYEQYF. Supplemented by reference TRBV7-2 and TRBJ2-7, the full variable domain reads GAGVSQSPSNKVTEKGKDVELRCDPISGHTALYWYRQSLGQGLEFLIYFQGNSAPDKSGLPSDRFSAERTGGSVSTLTIQRTQQEDSAVYLCASSPRDRGLSYEQYFGPGTRLTVT.

This clonotype was seen more than once but under ten times. The chain carries TRBV11-1 and TRBJ2-3; D could derive from TRBD1 or TRBD2 (5 bases each). V lost 4 bases and J 0 bases, leaving 14 bases between the germline ends. The CDR3 consists of 16 residues. Germline V gene sequence: CDR1 SGHAT, CDR2 FQDESV (reference sequence). DNA of the CDR3: TGTGCCAGCAGCTCCATGAGGGGTCCTAGCACAGATACGCAGTATTTT. Its translation is CASSSMRGPSTDTQYF.

The V call is TRBV6-1, the J call TRBJ2-7; no clear D. The germline V gene encodes CDR1 MNHNS and CDR2 SASEGT. The ends were cut back, 4 bases at V and 5 bases at J, with 18 bases in the middle. There are 15 residues in the CDR3. The CDR3 nucleotides read TGTGCCAGCAGTGGGGTATCGGGCACGCAACACGAGCAGTACTTC. The encoded protein is CASSGVSGTQHEQYF.

V usage is TRBV6-5 and J usage is TRBJ2-5; D gene unclear. There are 13 residues in the CDR3. Germline V CDR1 and CDR2: MNHEY, SVGAGI. The V end was cut by 6 bases, the J end by 1 base, with 9 bases between. As DNA, the CDR3 is TGTGCCAGCAGCAACACGGTCCAAGAGACCCAGTACTTC. As protein: CASSNTVQETQYF.

The chain uses TRBV3-1 and TRBJ2-3; the D call may be TRBD1 or TRBD2 (5 bases each). Between the trimmed V and J ends, which lost 1 base and 6 bases, there was a span of 11 bases. Germline assignment: CDR1 LGHDT and CDR2 YNNKEL (reference sequence). The CDR3 is 14 amino acids. The CDR3 DNA reads as TGTGCCAGCAGCCAAGGTCCGGGGCCGGATACGCAGTATTTT. This translates into CASSQGPGPDTQYF.

This clonotype was picked up a small number of times. The gene calls are TRBV27 and TRBJ2-5; 7 nucleotides align to TRBD2. Germline V gene data show CDR1 as MNHEY and CDR2 as SMNVEV (reference sequence). Trimming took 6 bases from V and 1 from J; bases not matched to a gene: 8. CDR3 length: 15 residues. The CDR3 spells CASSSGTLTQETQYF. In DNA, the CDR3 is TGTGCCAGCAGCAGCGGGACTCTCACCCAAGAGACCCAGTACTTC.

This clonotype was seen a handful of times. The chain uses TRBV12-3 or TRBV12-4 and TRBJ1-4; no reliable D call. The CDR3 runs to 12 residues. Trimming stripped 5 bases from V and 5 bases from J, with 6 bases between. For the CDR3, the DNA is TGTGCCAGCAGTGGGCTAAATGAAAAACTGTTTTTT. Its translation is CASSGLNEKLFF.

The gene calls are TRBV6-5 and TRBJ2-7; D not certain. Germline V gene sequence: CDR1 MNHEY, CDR2 SVGAGI. V was cut by 5 bases and J by 7 bases, with 15 bases left in between. The CDR3 sequence is 13 residues long. For the CDR3, the DNA is TGTGCCAGCAGTCCCGACGGTTACAATGAGCAGTACTTC. It encodes CASSPDGYNEQYF.

This chain links TRBV12-3 or TRBV12-4 with TRBJ2-6; TRBD1 or TRBD2 may be the D gene (5 bases each). CDR3 size: 21 residues. V was pared by 3 bases and J by 3 bases, with 27 bases between. The chain's CDR3 is CASSFLGPKEDQAVGANVLTF. The CDR3 nucleotides are TGTGCCAGCAGTTTTTTGGGACCGAAGGAAGATCAAGCGGTTGGGGCCAACGTCCTGACTTTC.

The V call is TRBV7-9, the J call TRBJ2-3; 8 nucleotides match TRBD1. The V segment lost 5 bases and the J segment 3 bases; nucleotides outside the gene matches: 10. CDR1 and CDR2 from the germline V gene are SEHNR and FQNEAQ (reference sequence). The length of the CDR3 is 16 residues. CDR3 DNA sequence: TGTGCCAGCAGCCCCAGCAGGGGGCGTGGGACAGATACGCAGTATTTT. This gives the protein CASSPSRGRGTDTQYF.

This clonotype was detected a few times. The gene calls are TRBV29-1 and TRBJ2-3; D is uncertain. This CDR3 is 13 amino acids long. The V end was cut by 0 bases, the J end by 8 bases, with 12 bases between. CDR1 is SQVTM, CDR2 ANQGSEA, per germline. CDR3 nucleotides: TGCAGCGTTGAAGATATATCCTCCGGTACGCAGTATTTT. This gives the protein CSVEDISSGTQYF.

This clonotype came up a few times. The genes are TRBV15 and TRBJ1-1; TRBD1 aligns across 7 bases. The CDR3 runs 12 residues. Germline assignment: CDR1 LNHNV and CDR2 YYDKDF (reference sequence). Unmatched junction bases numbered 6, after V lost 8 bases and J lost 6 bases. CDR3 sequence: CATSRTGAEAFF. Written as DNA, the CDR3 is TGTGCCACCTCGAGGACAGGCGCTGAAGCTTTCTTT.